Below, 3 T cell receptor beta chains from the same sample are listed, as sequenced in a study of cytomegalovirus exposure and HLA in healthy donors. The primer mix had 60 Vbeta and 13 Jbeta primers. Assay: immunoSEQ multiplex PCR; the TCRdb copy retains only in-frame clones and omits some. In the table there are about 160,000 clones, more than 65% of which are singletons. The specimen sequenced was PBMCs. Source of these receptors: a man aged 50 to 60 in good health and CMV-seropositive.

The chain links TRBV4-1 to TRBJ1-1; D not resolved. Germline CDR1 MGHRA, CDR2 YSYEKL. V was shortened by 3 bases and J by 7 bases, with 15 bases between the two germline ends. The CDR3 extends over 14 amino acids. Here the CDR3 DNA reads TGCGCCAGCAGCCAGCAGGCTGGTCTCGGTGAAGCTTTCTTT. This codes for CASSQQAGLGEAFF.

The chain couples TRBV5-1 to TRBJ2-1, with D maybe TRBD1 (5 bases). Germline-derived CDR1 and CDR2 are SGHRS and YFSETQ. V lost 0 bases and J lost 1, with 8 bases in between. The CDR3 has 15 residues. CDR3 region: CASSLGRVSYNEQFF. In DNA form, the CDR3 reads TGCGCCAGCAGCTTGGGCAGGGTGTCCTACAATGAGCAGTTCTTC.

This chain links TRBV6-5 with TRBJ1-1; the match to TRBD1 covers 7 bases. CDR3 length: 14 amino acids. The germline CDR1 and CDR2 sequences are MNHEY and SVGAGI. The J segment lost 2 bases and the V segment lost 8 bases, leaving 8 bases of the junction unmatched. The CDR3 DNA reads as TGTGCCAGCCTAGCCGGGACAGTCAACACTGAAGCTTTCTTT. Its protein is CASLAGTVNTEAFF.